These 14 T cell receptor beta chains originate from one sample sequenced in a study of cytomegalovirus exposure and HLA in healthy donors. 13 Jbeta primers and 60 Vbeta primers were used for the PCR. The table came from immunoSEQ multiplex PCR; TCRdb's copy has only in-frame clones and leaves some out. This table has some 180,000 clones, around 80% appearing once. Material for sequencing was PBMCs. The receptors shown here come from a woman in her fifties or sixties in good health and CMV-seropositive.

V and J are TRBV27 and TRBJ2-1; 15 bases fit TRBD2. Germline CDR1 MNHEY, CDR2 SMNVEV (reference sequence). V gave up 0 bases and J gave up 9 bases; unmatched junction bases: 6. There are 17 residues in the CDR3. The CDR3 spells CASSLSGTSGRQAEQFF. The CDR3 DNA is TGTGCCAGCAGTTTATCGGGGACTAGCGGGAGGCAGGCTGAGCAGTTCTTC.

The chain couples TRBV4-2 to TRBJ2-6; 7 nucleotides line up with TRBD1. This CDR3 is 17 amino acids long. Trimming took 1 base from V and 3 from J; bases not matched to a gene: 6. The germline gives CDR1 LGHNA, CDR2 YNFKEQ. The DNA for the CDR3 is TGTGCCAGCAGCCAAGCAGGGGGAGTAGGTGGGGCCAACGTCCTGACTTTC. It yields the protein CASSQAGGVGGANVLTF.

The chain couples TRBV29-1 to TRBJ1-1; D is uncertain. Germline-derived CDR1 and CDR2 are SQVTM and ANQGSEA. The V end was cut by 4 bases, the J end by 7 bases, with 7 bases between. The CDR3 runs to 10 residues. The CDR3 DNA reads TGCAGCGTTGCAGACATTGAAGCTTTCTTT. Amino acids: CSVADIEAFF.

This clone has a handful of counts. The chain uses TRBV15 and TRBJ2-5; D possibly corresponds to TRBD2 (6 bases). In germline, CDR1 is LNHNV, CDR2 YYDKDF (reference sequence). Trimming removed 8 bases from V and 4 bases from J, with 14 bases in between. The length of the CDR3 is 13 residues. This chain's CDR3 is CATHSAGSETQYF. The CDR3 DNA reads TGTGCCACCCATTCTGCGGGGTCAGAGACCCAGTACTTC.

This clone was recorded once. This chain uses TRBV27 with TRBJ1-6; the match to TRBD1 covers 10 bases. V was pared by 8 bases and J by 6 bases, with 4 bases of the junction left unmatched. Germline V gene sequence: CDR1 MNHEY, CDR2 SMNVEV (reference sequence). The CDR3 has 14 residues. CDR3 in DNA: TGTGCCAGCGGCAGGGACAGGGGTAATTCACCCCTCCACTTT. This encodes CASGRDRGNSPLHF.

CDR3 coding DNA: TGTGCCAGCAGTCCCATCGGGAACATTCAGTACTTC. This gives the protein CASSPIGNIQYF. The V call is TRBV27, the J call TRBJ2-4; D is unresolved. CDR3 size: 12 residues. Deletions cut 5 bases from V and 7 bases from J, with 9 bases between. The germline CDR1 and CDR2 sequences are MNHEY and SMNVEV (reference sequence).

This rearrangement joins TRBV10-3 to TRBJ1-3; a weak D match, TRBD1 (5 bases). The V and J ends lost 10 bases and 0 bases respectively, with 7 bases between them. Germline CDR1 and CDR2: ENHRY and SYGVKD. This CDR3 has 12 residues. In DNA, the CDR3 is TGTGCCACTCAGGGCTCTGGAAACACCATATATTTT. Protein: CATQGSGNTIYF.

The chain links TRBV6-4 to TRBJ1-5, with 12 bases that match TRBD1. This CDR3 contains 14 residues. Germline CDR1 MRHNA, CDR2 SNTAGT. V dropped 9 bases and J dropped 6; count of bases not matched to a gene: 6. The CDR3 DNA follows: TGTGCCAGGGGGACAGGGGGCGCGGTTCAGCCCCAGCATTTT. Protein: CARGTGGAVQPQHF.

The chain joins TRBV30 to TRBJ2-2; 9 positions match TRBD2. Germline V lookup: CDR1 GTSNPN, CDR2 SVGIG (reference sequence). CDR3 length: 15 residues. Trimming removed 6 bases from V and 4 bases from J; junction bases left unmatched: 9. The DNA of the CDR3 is TGTGCCTGTTTAGGGTTTAGCGGGGGCACCGGGGAGCTGTTTTTT. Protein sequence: CACLGFSGGTGELFF.

CDR3: CASSLSRGYYEQYF. CDR3 DNA: TGTGCCAGCAGCCTCTCCCGGGGGTACTACGAGCAGTACTTC. V usage is TRBV28 and J usage is TRBJ2-7; a weak D match, TRBD2 (6 bases). This CDR3 has 14 residues. V gave up 6 bases and J gave up 3 bases, with 15 bases separating them. Per germline, CDR1 MDHEN and CDR2 SYDVKM.

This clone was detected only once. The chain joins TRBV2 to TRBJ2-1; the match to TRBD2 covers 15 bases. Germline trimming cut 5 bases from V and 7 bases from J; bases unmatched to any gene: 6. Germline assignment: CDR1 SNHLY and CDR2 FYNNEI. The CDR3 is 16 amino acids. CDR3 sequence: CASSLTGLAGGNEQFF. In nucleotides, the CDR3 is TGTGCCAGCAGTCTTACGGGACTAGCGGGAGGAAATGAGCAGTTCTTC.

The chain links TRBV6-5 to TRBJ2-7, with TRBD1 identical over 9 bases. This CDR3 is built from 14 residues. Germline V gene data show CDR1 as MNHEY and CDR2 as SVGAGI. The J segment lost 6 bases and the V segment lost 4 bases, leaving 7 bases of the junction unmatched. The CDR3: CASSSGTGFGEQYF. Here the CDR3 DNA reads TGTGCCAGCAGTTCAGGGACAGGGTTTGGCGAGCAGTACTTC.

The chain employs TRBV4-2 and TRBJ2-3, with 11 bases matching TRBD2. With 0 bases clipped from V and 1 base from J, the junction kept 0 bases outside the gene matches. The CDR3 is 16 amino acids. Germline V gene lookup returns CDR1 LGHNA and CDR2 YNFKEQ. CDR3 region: CASSQELAGGTDTQYF. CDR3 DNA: TGTGCCAGCAGCCAAGAACTAGCGGGAGGCACAGATACGCAGTATTTT.

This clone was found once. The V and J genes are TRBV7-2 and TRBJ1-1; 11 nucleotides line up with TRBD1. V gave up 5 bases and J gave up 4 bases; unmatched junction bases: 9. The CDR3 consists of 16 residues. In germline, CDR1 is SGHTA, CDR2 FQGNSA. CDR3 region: CASSPGQGAPGTEAFF. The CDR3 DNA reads TGTGCCAGCAGCCCCGGACAGGGGGCGCCGGGCACTGAAGCTTTCTTT.